These 12 T cell receptor beta chains share one sample of origin, sequenced in a study of T cells after somatic rescue of genetic block. The data were produced by immunoSEQ multiplex PCR, yet TCRdb's version contains in-frame clones alone and is incomplete. The sample lists 88,000 or so clones, just under 90% occurring once. Sequencing was carried out using peripheral blood mononuclear cells (PBMCs). These TCRs come from a woman younger than 35.

This clone occurred a few times. This sequence joins TRBV10-2 and TRBJ1-5; D not resolved. CDR3 length equals 13 residues. Germline CDR1 WSHSY, CDR2 SAAADI. Trimming removed 2 bases at V and 5 bases at J, with 7 bases between. CDR3 amino acids: CASSEAVHQPQHF. CDR3 in DNA: TGCGCCAGCAGTGAGGCAGTCCATCAGCCCCAGCATTTT.

The chain links TRBV30 to TRBJ1-1; perhaps TRBD1 as D (5 bases). V lost 4 bases and J lost 2, with 11 bases in between. This CDR3 region has 13 residues. CDR1 GTSNPN and CDR2 SVGIG come from the germline V gene (reference sequence). The CDR3 protein is CAWNIQGNTEAFF. The CDR3 DNA reads TGTGCCTGGAACATCCAGGGTAACACTGAAGCTTTCTTT. The variable domain in full, completed from reference TRBV30 and TRBJ1-1, reads SQTIHQWPATLVQPVGSPLSLECTVEGTSNPNLYWYRQAAGRGLQLLFYSVGIGQISSEVPQNLSASRPQDRQFILSSKKLLLSDSGFYLCAWNIQGNTEAFFGQGTRLTVV.

The CDR3 DNA follows: TGTGCCAGCTCACCACGTTTGATAGCGGGACCCCTCACCTACGAGCAGTACTTC. This sequence encodes CASSPRLIAGPLTYEQYF. The J gene is TRBJ2-7, the V gene TRBV18; 8 bases map to TRBD2. Trimming removed 1 base from V and 2 bases from J; junction bases left unmatched: 13. CDR1 is KGHSH, CDR2 LQKENI, per germline. There are 18 residues in the CDR3.

The V gene is TRBV18, the J gene TRBJ2-3; TRBD2 matches 9 bases. This CDR3 is built from 13 residues. Germline CDR1 KGHSH, CDR2 LQKENI. V lost 3 bases and J lost 8; bases outside the gene matches: 3. The CDR3 reads CASSPGTSSTQYF. The DNA of the CDR3 is TGTGCCAGCTCACCCGGGACTAGCAGTACGCAGTATTTT.

In nucleotides, the CDR3 is TGTGCCAGCTCACCGGGGACGGGACAAGAGACCCAGTACTTC. Translation gives CASSPGTGQETQYF. The chain combines TRBV18 with TRBJ2-5; D may be TRBD1 or TRBD2 (5 bases each). Trimming removed 3 bases at V and 2 bases at J, with 10 bases between. The V gene's germline CDR1 is KGHSH and CDR2 LQKENI. The CDR3 covers 14 residues.

The V gene is TRBV5-8, the J gene TRBJ2-1; 7 bases agree with TRBD2. V lost 4 bases, J lost 4 bases, and 23 bases stayed unmatched. CDR3 length: 20 residues. The germline CDR1 and CDR2 sequences are SGHTS and YDEGEE. In nucleotides, the CDR3 is TGTGCCAGCAGCCCCTCGACTAGCCTTAGGCTGGGGGGTCGGTACAATGAGCAGTTCTTC. Protein sequence: CASSPSTSLRLGGRYNEQFF.

The chain links TRBV18 to TRBJ1-5; TRBD1 matches 10 bases. The CDR3 runs 16 residues. CDR1 is KGHSH and CDR2 is LQKENI in the germline V gene. V lost 4 bases and J lost 4; bases outside the gene matches: 7. The DNA for the CDR3 is TGTGCCAGCTCACTAATCCCGGGACAGGGGAATCAGCCCCAGCATTTT. Translating it yields CASSLIPGQGNQPQHF. The entire variable domain, with the rest obtained from reference TRBV18 and TRBJ1-5, is as follows: NAGVMQNPRHLVRRRGQEARLRCSPMKGHSHVYWYRQLPEEGLKFMVYLQKENIIDESGMPKERFSAEFPKEGPSILRIQQVVRGDSAAYFCASSLIPGQGNQPQHFGDGTRLSIL.

The chain joins TRBV2 to TRBJ2-7, with TRBD2 matching 12 bases. Germline V gives CDR1 SNHLY, CDR2 FYNNEI. With V trimmed by 9 bases and J by 4 bases, 4 bases remained unmatched. The CDR3 runs 13 residues. The CDR3 reads CASATSGRYEQYF. The DNA of the CDR3 is TGTGCCAGTGCTACTAGCGGGAGGTACGAGCAGTACTTC.

The V and J genes are TRBV28 and TRBJ1-1; the D is unclear. This CDR3 spans 15 amino acids. Germline V CDR1 and CDR2: MDHEN, SYDVKM. V was shortened by 6 bases and J by 1 base, with 15 bases between the two germline ends. The CDR3 sequence is CASSPLARGNTEAFF. Here the CDR3 DNA reads TGTGCCAGCAGCCCCCTCGCGCGCGGGAACACTGAAGCTTTCTTT. Full variable domain (rest looked up from reference TRBV28 and TRBJ1-1): DVKVTQSSRYLVKRTGEKVFLECVQDMDHENMFWYRQDPGLGLRLIYFSYDVKMKEKGDIPEGYSVSREKKERFSLILESASTNQTSMYLCASSPLARGNTEAFFGQGTRLTVV.

J is TRBJ2-5 and V is TRBV29-1; 8 nucleotides align to TRBD1. The CDR3 sequence is 13 residues long. Germline loops: CDR1 SQVTM, CDR2 ANQGSEA. Germline trimming cut 7 bases from V and 11 bases from J; bases unmatched to any gene: 15. The CDR3 is CSATTGALGEQYF. The CDR3 nucleotides read TGCAGCGCCACGACAGGGGCCCTGGGGGAGCAGTACTTC.

The rearrangement joins TRBV18 to TRBJ2-1; 13 bases fit TRBD2. This CDR3 is 17 amino acids long. Looked up from germline, CDR1 is KGHSH and CDR2 is LQKENI. V shed 4 bases, J shed 4 bases, and the junction held 7 bases outside the gene matches. The CDR3 loop reads CASSLLAGGPPYNEQFF. For the CDR3, the DNA is TGTGCCAGCTCACTACTAGCGGGAGGGCCTCCTTACAATGAGCAGTTCTTC.

This chain uses TRBV7-9 with TRBJ2-7, with unresolved D. The germline gives CDR1 SEHNR, CDR2 FQNEAQ (reference sequence). The CDR3 sequence is 13 residues long. V gave up 6 bases and J gave up 3 bases, with 12 bases separating them. As DNA, the CDR3 is TGTGCCAGCAGTGAAGGTAATTACTACGAGCAGTACTTC. Protein: CASSEGNYYEQYF.